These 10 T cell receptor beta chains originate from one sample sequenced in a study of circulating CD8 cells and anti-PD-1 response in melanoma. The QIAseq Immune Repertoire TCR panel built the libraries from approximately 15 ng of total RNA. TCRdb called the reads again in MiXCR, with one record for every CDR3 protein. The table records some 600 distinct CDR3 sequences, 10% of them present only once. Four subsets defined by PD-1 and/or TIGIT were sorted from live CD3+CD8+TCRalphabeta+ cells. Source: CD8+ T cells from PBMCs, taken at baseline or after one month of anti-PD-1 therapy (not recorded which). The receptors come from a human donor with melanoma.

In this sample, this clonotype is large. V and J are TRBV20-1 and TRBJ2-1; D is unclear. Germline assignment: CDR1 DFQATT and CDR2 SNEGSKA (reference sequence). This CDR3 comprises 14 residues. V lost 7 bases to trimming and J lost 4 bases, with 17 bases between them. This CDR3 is CSGPTERTYNEQFF. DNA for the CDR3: TGCAGTGGTCCGACGGAGCGAACGTACAATGAGCAGTTCTTC.

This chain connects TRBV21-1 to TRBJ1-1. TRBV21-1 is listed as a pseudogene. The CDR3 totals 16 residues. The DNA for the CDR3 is TGTGCCAGCAGCAAAGGGGGACGGGACTTGAACACTGAAGCTTTCTTT. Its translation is CASSKGGRDLNTEAFF.

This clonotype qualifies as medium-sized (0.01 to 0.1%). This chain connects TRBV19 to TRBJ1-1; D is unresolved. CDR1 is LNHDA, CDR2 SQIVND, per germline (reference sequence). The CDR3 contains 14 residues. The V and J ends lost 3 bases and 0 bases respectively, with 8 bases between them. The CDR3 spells CASSMVSVNTEAFF. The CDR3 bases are TGTGCCAGTAGTATGGTCTCAGTGAACACTGAAGCTTTCTTT. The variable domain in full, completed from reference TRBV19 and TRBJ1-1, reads DGGITQSPKYLFRKEGQNVTLSCEQNLNHDAMYWYRQDPGQGLRLIYYSQIVNDFQKGDIAEGYSVSREKKESFPLTVTSAQKNPTAFYLCASSMVSVNTEAFFGQGTRLTVV.

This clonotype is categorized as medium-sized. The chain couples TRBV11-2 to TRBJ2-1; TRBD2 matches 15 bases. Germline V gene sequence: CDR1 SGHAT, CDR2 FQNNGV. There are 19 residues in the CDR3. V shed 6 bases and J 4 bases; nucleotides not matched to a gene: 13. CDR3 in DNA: TGTGCCAGCAGTCCCCGGACTAGCGGGAGGGCCTCGGGGTACAATGAGCAGTTCTTC. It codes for CASSPRTSGRASGYNEQFF.

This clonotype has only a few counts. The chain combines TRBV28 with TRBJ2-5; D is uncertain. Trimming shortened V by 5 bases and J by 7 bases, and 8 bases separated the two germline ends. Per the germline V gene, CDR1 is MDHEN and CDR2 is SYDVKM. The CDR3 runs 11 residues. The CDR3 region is CASSPKRTQYF. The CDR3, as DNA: TGTGCCAGCAGTCCGAAACGGACCCAGTACTTC.

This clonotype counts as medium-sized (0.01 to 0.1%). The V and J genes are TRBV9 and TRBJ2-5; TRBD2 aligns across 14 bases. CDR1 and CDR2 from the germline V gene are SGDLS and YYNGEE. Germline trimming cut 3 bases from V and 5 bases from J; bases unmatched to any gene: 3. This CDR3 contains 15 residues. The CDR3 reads CASSDRTSGGETQYF. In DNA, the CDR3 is TGTGCCAGCAGCGACCGGACTAGCGGGGGGGAGACCCAGTACTTC.

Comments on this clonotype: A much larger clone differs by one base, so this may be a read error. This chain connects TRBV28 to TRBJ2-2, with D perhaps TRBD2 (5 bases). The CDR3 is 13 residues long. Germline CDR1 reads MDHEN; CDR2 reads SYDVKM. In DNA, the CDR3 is TGTGCCAGCAGTACCCTGGTACCCGGGGAGCCGTTTTTT. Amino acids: CASSTLVPGEPFF.

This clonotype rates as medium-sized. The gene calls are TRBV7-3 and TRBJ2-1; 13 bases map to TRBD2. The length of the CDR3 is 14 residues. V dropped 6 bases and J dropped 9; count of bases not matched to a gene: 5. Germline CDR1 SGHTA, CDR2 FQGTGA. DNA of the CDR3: TGTGCCAGCAGTCGACTAGCGGGAGGAGGTGAGCAGTTCTTC. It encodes CASSRLAGGGEQFF.

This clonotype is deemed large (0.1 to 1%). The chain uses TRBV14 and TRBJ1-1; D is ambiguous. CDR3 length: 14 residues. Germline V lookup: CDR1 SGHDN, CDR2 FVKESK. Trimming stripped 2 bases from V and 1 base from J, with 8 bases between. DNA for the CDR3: TGTGCCAGCAGCCAACGGGAACCGAACACTGAAGCTTTCTTT. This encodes CASSQREPNTEAFF.

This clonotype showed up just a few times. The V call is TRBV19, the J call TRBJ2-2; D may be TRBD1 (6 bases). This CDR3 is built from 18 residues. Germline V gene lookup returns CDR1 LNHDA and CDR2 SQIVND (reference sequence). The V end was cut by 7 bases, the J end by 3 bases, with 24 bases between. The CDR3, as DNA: TGTGCCAGTAAGGATAGGGGGAGCTCCTGGTTTGACACCGGGGAGCTGTTTTTT. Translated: CASKDRGSSWFDTGELFF.